This is a list of T cell receptor beta chains from one sample in a study of a mutant IDH1 vaccine in newly diagnosed glioma. These receptors are not linked to any known antigen. Measured with immunoSEQ multiplex PCR; TCRdb has only the in-frame clones, and not every one. The sample contains about 46,000 clones, around 92% of which appear only once. Source: PBMCs, taken from a glioma patient whose treatment included an IDH1 peptide vaccine. Receptors originate from a man aged 50 to 59 with glioma. The CDR3 runs from the conserved cysteine through the conserved F or W.

>TRBV9|TRBJ1-2
CASSAGGGSLGGYTF
>TRBV9|TRBJ2-5
CASSATGGLPFQETQYF
>TRBV7-2|TRBJ1-1
CASSPSLSPREAFF
>TRBV6-5|TRBJ1-4
CASRQRQGAEKLFF
>TRBV5-1|TRBJ1-2
CASSHRGIIDGYTF
>TRBV28|TRBJ2-6
CASSLWQGAHSGANVLTF
>TRBV18|TRBJ1-5
CASSPPGNQPQHF
>TRBV6-6|TRBJ2-5
CASSFTGAAETQYF
>TRBV30|TRBJ2-2
CAWTGQYTGELFF
>TRBV29-1|TRBJ1-3
CSVSLAGNTIYF